Presented here are 5 T cell receptor beta chains from one specimen sequenced in a study of blood T cells in healthy people across ages. Next came a second PCR, run for about 6 to 11 cycles, which used a sample-barcoded 5' primer along with a J-beta primer mix. TCRdb called the 5' RACE reads again in MiXCR, with one record for every CDR3 protein. The data contain 1.5 million to 2 million distinct CDR3 sequences, roughly 28% of them singletons. The sequencing sample was made of blood. The source is a woman in her twenties or thirties in good health.

This sequence joins TRBV30 and TRBJ2-1, with D possibly TRBD1 on 5 matching bases. Germline values: CDR1 GTSNPN, CDR2 SVGIG (reference sequence). This CDR3 has 14 amino acids. Deletions cut 4 bases from V and 4 bases from J, with 14 bases between. The chain's CDR3 is CAWNKGRSYNEQFF. The CDR3 DNA sequence: TGTGCCTGGAATAAGGGGCGATCTTACAATGAGCAGTTCTTC.

Ten or more counts support this clonotype. The chain combines TRBV4-1 with TRBJ1-2, with D uncertain. The CDR3 has 14 amino acids. Per germline, CDR1 MGHRA and CDR2 YSYEKL. The V and J ends lost 1 base and 8 bases respectively, with 14 bases between them. DNA for the CDR3: TGCGCCAGCAGCCAAGCTCTAGGGAGGATCGGCTACACCTTC. Encoded protein: CASSQALGRIGYTF.

This clonotype was counted many times. The chain combines TRBV5-1 with TRBJ2-7, with D unclear. Per germline, CDR1 SGHRS and CDR2 YFSETQ. CDR3 length equals 14 residues. The germline V and J ends were trimmed by 0 bases and 6 bases, with 13 bases remaining between them. The CDR3 nucleotides read TGCGCCAGCAGCTTGGTGGACGGTAGAGGCGAGCAGTACTTC. This gives the protein CASSLVDGRGEQYF. Drawing the rest from reference TRBV5-1 and TRBJ2-7, the complete variable domain is KAGVTQTPRYLIKTRGQQVTLSCSPISGHRSVSWYQQTPGQGLQFLFEYFSETQRNKGNFPGRFSGRQFSNSRSEMNVSTLELGDSALYLCASSLVDGRGEQYFGPGTRLTVT.

On this clonotype itself: The germline gene is not matched at one end of the junction; a read error may be the cause. The chain carries TRBV4-1 and TRBJ1-2; D remains unclear. Germline CDR1 reads MGHRA; CDR2 reads YSYEKL. The CDR3 loop spans 17 amino acids. CDR3 loop: CAGSQTPQTHTGYGYTF. CDR3 bases: TGCGCCGGCAGCCAAACGCCACAGACCCATACGGGATATGGCTACACCTTC.

The chain has TRBV7-2 and TRBJ1-1; D is possibly TRBD1 (6 bases). This CDR3 is built from 13 residues. The V gene lost 1 base and the J gene lost 6 bases, with 9 bases spanning the gap. CDR1 is SGHTA and CDR2 is FQGNSA in the germline V gene. CDR3 sequence reads: CASSLDRVAEAFF. The CDR3 DNA reads TGTGCCAGCAGCTTAGACAGGGTGGCTGAAGCTTTCTTT.